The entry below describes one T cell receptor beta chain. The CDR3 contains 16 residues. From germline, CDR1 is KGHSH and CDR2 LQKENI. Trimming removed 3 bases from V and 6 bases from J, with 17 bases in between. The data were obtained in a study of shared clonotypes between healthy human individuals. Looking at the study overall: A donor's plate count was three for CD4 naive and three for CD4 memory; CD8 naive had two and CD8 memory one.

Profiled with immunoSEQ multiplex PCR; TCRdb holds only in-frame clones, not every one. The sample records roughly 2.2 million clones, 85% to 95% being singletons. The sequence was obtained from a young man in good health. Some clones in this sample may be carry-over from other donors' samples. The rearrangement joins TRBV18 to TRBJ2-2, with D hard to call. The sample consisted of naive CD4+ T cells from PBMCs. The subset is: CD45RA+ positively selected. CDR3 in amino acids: CASSPFKGPAAGELFF. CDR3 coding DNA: TGTGCCAGCTCACCGTTTAAGGGCCCCGCGGCCGGGGAGCTGTTTTTT. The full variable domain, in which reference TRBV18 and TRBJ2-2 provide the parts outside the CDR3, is NAGVMQNPRHLVRRRGQEARLRCSPMKGHSHVYWYRQLPEEGLKFMVYLQKENIIDESGMPKERFSAEFPKEGPSILRIQQVVRGDSAAYFCASSPFKGPAAGELFFGEGSRLTVL.